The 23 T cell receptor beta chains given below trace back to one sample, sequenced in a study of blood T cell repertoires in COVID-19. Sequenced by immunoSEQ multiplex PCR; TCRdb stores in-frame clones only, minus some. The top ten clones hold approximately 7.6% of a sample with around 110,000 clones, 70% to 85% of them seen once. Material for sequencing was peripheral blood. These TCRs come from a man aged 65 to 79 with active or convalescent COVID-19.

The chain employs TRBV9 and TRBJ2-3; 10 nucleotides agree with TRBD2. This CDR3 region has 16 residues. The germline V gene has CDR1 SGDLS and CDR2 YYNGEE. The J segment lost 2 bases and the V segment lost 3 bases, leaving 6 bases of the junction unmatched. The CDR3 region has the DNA TGTGCCAGCAGCGCGTTAGCGGGAGGCCTCACAGATACGCAGTATTTT. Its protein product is CASSALAGGLTDTQYF.

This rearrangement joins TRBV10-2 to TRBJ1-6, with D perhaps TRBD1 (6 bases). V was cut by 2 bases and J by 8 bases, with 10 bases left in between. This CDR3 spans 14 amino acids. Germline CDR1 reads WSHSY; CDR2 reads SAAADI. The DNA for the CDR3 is TGCGCCAGCAGTGAGGCGGGGGGCTATTCACCCCTCCACTTT. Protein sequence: CASSEAGGYSPLHF.

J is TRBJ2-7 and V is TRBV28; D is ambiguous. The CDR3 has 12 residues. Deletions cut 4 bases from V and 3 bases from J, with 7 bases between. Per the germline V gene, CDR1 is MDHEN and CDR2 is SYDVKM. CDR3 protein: CASSYQNYEQYF. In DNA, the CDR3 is TGTGCCAGCAGTTACCAGAACTACGAGCAGTACTTC.

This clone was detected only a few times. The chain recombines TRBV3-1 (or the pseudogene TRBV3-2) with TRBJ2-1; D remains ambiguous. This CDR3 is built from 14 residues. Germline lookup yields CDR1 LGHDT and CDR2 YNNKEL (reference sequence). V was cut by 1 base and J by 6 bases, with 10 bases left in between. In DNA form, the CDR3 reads TGTGCCAGCAGCCAAGTGGATAGCTCCAATGAGCAGTTCTTC. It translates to CASSQVDSSNEQFF.

CDR3 sequence: CASSLVRGGYTF. In nucleotides, the CDR3 is TGTGCCAGCAGCTTAGTGCGGGGTGGCTACACCTTC. This chain joins TRBV7-8 and TRBJ1-2; unclear D gene. The V end was cut by 1 base, the J end by 7 bases, with 7 bases between. The CDR3 has 12 residues. Looked up from germline, CDR1 is SGHVS and CDR2 is FQNEAQ.

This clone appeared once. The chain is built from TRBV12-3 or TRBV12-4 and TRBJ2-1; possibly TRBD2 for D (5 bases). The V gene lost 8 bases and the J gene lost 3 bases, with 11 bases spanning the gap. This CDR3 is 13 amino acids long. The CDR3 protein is CASGDSVYNEQFF. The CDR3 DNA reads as TGTGCCAGCGGCGATAGCGTCTACAATGAGCAGTTCTTC.

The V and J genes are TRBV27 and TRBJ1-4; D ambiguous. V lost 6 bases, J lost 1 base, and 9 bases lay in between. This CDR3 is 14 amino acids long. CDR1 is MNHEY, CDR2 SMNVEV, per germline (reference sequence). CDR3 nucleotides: TGTGCCAGCAGACTCGGCGGAACTAATGAAAAACTGTTTTTT. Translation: CASRLGGTNEKLFF.

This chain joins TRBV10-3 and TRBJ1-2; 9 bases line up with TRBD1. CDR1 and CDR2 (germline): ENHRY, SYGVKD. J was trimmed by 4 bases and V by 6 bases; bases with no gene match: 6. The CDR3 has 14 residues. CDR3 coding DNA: TGTGCCATCAGCCCGGGACAGGGTGTCTATGGCTACACCTTC. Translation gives CAISPGQGVYGYTF.

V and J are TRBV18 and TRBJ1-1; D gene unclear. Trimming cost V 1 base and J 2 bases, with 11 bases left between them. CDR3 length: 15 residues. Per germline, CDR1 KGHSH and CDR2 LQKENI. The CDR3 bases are TGTGCCAGCTCACCACTTTGGACTTATAACACTGAAGCTTTCTTT. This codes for CASSPLWTYNTEAFF.

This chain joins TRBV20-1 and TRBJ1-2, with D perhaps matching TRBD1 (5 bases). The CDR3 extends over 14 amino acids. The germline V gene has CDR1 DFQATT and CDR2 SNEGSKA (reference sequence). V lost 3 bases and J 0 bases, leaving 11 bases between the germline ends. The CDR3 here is CSASQGSSNYGYTF. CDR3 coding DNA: TGCAGTGCTAGTCAGGGTTCCTCTAACTATGGCTACACCTTC.

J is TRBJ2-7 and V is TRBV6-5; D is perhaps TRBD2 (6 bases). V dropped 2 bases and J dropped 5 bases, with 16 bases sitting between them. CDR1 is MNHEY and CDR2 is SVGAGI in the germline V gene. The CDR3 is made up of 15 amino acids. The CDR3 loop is CASSYDGLSLNEQYF. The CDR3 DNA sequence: TGTGCCAGCAGTTACGACGGACTAAGTTTAAACGAGCAGTACTTC.

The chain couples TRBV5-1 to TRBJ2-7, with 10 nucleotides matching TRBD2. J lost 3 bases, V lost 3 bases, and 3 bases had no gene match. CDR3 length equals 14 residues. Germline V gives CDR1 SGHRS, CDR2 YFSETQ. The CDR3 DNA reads TGCGCCAGCAGCTCTAGCGGGAGAGTCTACGAGCAGTACTTC. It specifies CASSSSGRVYEQYF.

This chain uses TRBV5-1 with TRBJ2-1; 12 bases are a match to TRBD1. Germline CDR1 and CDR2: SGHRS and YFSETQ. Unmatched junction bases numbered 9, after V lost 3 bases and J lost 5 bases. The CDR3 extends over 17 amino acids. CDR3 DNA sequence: TGCGCCAGCAGCTCTACCGGGACAGGGGGCGCCCACAATGAGCAGTTCTTC. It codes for CASSSTGTGGAHNEQFF.

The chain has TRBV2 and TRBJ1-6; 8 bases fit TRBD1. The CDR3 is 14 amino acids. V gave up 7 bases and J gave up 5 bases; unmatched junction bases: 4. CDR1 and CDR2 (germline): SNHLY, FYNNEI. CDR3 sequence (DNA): TGTGCCAGCAAAGGACAGGGCGATAATTCACCCCTCCACTTT. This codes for CASKGQGDNSPLHF.

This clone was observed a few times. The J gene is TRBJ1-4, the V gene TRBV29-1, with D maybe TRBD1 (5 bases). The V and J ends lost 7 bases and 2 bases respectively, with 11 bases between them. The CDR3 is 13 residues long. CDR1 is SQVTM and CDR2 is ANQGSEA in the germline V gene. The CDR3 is CSAAGRTNEKLFF. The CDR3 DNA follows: TGCAGCGCTGCAGGGAGGACTAATGAAAAACTGTTTTTT.

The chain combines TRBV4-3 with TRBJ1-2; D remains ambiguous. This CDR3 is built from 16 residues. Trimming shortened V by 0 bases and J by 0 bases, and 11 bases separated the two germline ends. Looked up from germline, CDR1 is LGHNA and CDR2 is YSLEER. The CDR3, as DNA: TGCGCCAGCAGCCAAGAAGGGAGCAGGACTAACTATGGCTACACCTTC. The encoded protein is CASSQEGSRTNYGYTF.

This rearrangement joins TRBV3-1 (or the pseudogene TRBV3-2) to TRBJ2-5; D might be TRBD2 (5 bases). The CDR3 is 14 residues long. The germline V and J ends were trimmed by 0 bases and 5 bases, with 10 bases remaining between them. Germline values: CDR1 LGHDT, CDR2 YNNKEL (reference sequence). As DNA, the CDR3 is TGTGCCAGCAGCCAAGATTACGGGGTGGAGACCCAGTACTTC. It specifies CASSQDYGVETQYF.

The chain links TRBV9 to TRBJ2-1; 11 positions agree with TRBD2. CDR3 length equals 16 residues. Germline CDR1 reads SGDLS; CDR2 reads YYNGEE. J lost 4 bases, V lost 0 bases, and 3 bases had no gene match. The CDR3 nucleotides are TGTGCCAGCAGCGTAGGAGTAGCGGGGGGGTACAATGAGCAGTTCTTC. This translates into CASSVGVAGGYNEQFF.

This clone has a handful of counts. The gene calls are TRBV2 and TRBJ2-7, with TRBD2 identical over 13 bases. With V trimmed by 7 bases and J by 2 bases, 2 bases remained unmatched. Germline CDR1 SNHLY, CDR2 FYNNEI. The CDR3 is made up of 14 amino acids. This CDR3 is CASKGLAGTYEQYF. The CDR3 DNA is TGTGCCAGCAAGGGACTAGCGGGGACCTACGAGCAGTACTTC.

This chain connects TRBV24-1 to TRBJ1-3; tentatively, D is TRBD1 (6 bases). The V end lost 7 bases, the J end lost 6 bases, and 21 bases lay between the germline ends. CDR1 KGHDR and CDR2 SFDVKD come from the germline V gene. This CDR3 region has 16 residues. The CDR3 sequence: CATSDPKGDLKNTIYF. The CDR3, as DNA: TGTGCCACCAGCGATCCAAAGGGGGATCTAAAAAACACCATATATTTT.

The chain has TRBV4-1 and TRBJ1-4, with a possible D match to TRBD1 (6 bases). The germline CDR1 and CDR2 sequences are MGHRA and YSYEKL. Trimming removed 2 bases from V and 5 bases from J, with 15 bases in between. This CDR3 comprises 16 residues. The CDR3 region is CASSQKGTPRNEKLFF. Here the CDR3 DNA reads TGCGCCAGCAGCCAAAAGGGGACACCACGGAATGAAAAACTGTTTTTT.

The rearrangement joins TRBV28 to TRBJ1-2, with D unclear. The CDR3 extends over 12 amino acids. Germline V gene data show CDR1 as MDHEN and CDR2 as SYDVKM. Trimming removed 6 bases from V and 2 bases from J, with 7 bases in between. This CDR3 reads CASRLQNYGYTF. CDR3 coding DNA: TGTGCCAGCAGGTTACAGAACTATGGCTACACCTTC.

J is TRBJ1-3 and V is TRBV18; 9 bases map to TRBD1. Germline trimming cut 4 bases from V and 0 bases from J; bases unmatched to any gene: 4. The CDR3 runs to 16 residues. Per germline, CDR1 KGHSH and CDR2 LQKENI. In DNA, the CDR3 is TGTGCCAGCTCACATGGGACAGGGAGCTCTGGAAACACCATATATTTT. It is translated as CASSHGTGSSGNTIYF.